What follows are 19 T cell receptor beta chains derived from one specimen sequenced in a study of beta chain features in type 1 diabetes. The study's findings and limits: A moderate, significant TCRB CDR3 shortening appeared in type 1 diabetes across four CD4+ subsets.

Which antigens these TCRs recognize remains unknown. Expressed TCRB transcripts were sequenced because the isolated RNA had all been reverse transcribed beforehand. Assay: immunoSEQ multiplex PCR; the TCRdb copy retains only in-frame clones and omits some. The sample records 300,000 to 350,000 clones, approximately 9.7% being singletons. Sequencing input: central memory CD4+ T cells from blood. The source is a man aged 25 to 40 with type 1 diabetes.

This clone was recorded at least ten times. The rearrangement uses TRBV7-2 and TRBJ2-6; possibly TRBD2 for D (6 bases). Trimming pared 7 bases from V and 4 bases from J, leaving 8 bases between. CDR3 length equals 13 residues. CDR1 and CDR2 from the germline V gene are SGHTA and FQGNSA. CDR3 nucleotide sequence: TGTGCCAGCACCACTAGCGGGGCCAACGTCCTGACTTTC. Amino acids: CASTTSGANVLTF.

The chain's CDR3 is CASSFSPGLSSGANVLTF. As DNA, the CDR3 is TGTGCCAGCAGCTTCTCCCCGGGACTCAGCTCTGGGGCCAACGTCCTGACTTTC. The J gene is TRBJ2-6, the V gene TRBV11-2; D might be TRBD2 (6 bases). The germline CDR1 and CDR2 sequences are SGHAT and FQNNGV. The ends were cut back, 3 bases at V and 0 bases at J, with 15 bases in the middle. This CDR3 has 18 residues.

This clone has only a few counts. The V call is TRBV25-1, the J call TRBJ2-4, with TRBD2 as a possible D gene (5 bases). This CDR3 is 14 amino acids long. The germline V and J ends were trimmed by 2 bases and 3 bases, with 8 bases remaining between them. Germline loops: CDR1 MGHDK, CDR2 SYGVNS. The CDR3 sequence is CASSETGSKNIQYF. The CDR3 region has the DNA TGTGCCAGCAGTGAAACTGGGAGCAAAAACATTCAGTACTTC.

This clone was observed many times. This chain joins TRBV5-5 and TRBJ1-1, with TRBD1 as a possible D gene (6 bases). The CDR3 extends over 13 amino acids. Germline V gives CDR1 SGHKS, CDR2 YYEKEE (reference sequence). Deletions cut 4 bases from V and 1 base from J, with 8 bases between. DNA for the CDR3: TGTGCCAGCAGCGAGGACAGGAACACTGAAGCTTTCTTT. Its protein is CASSEDRNTEAFF.

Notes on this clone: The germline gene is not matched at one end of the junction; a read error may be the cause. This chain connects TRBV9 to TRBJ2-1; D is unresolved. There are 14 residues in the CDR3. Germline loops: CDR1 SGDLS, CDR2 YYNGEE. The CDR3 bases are TGTGCCGGCAGCGTAGCCCCGGGCGGAAGGGAGCAGTTCTTC. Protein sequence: CAGSVAPGGREQFF.

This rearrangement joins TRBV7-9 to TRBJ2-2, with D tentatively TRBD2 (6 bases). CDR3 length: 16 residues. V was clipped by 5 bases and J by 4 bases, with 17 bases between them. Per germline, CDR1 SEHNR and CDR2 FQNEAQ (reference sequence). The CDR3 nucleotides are TGTGCCAGCAGCCCCCACGGCGGGATGGGCACCGGGGAGCTGTTTTTT. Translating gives CASSPHGGMGTGELFF.

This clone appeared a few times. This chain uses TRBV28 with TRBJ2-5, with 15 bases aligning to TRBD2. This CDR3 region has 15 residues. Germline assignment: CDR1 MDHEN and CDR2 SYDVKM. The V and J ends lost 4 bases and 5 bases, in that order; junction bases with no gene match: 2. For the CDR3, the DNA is TGTGCCAGCAGTTCGGGACTAGCGGGGGGCGAGACCCAGTACTTC. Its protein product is CASSSGLAGGETQYF.

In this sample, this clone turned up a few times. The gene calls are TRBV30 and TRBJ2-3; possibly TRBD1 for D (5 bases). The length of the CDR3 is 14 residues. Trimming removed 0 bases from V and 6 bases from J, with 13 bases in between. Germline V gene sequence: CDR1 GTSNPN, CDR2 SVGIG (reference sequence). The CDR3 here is CAWSVPQGADTQYF. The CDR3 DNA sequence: TGTGCCTGGAGTGTTCCGCAGGGTGCCGATACGCAGTATTTT.

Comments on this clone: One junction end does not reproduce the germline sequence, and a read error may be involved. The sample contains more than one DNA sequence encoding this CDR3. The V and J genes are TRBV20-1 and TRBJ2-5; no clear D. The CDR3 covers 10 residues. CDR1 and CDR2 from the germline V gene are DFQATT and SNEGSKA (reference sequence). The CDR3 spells CSAGEETQYF. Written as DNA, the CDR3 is TGCAGTGCTGGAGAAGAGACCCAGTACTTC.

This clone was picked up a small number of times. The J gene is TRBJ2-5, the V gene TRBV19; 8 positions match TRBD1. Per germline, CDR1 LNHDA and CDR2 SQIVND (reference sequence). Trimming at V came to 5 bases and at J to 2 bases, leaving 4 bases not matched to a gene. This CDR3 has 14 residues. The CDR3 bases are TGTGCCAGTAGTGTGACAGGGGCGCAAGAGACCCAGTACTTC. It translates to CASSVTGAQETQYF.

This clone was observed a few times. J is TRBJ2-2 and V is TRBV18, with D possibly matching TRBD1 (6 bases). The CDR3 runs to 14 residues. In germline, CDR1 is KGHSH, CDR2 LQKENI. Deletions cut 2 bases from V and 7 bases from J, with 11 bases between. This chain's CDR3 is CASSPNRALGELFF. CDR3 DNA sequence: TGTGCCAGCTCACCAAACAGGGCCCTCGGGGAGCTGTTTTTT.

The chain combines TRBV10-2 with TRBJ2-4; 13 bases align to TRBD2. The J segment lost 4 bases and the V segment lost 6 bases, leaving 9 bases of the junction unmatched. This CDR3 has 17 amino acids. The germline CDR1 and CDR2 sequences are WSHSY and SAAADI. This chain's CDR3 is CASRVTTSGGAKNIQYF. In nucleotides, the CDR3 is TGCGCCAGCAGGGTTACAACTAGCGGGGGGGCAAAAAACATTCAGTACTTC.

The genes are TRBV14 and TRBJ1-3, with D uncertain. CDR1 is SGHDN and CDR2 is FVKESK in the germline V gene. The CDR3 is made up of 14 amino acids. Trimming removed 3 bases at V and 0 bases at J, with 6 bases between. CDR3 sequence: CASSQAYSGNTIYF. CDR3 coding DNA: TGTGCCAGCAGCCAGGCGTACTCTGGAAACACCATATATTTT.

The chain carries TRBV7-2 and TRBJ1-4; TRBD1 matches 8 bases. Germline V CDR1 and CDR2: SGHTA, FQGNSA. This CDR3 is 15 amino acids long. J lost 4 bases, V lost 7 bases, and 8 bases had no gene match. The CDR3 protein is CASTRTGSGNEKLFF. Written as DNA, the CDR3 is TGTGCCAGCACCCGGACAGGGTCGGGTAATGAAAAACTGTTTTTT.

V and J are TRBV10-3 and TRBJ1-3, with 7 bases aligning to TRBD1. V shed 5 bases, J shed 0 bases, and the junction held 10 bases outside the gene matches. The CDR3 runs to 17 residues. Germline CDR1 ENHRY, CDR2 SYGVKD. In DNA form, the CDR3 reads TGTGCCATCAGTTCGGACAGGTTTGGGAGCTCTGGAAACACCATATATTTT. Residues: CAISSDRFGSSGNTIYF.

CDR3 sequence reads: CASSLTTETQYF. CDR3 DNA sequence: TGTGCCAGCAGCCTTACCACGGAGACCCAGTACTTC. This sequence joins TRBV16 and TRBJ2-5, with unresolved D. The V gene lost 4 bases and the J gene lost 5 bases, with 8 bases spanning the gap. This CDR3 spans 12 amino acids. Germline lookup yields CDR1 KGHSY and CDR2 FQNENV.

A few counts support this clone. The CDR3 is CASSVTGTGGHYEQYF. The CDR3 region has the DNA TGTGCCAGCAGCGTAACCGGGACAGGGGGGCACTACGAGCAGTACTTC. The rearrangement joins TRBV9 to TRBJ2-7, with TRBD1 matching over 11 bases. V gave up 1 base and J gave up 3 bases; unmatched junction bases: 6. The germline V gene has CDR1 SGDLS and CDR2 YYNGEE. The CDR3 has 16 amino acids.

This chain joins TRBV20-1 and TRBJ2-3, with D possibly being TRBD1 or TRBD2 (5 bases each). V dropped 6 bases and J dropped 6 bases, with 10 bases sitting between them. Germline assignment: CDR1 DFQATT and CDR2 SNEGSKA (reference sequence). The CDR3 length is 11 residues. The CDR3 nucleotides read TGCAGTGCCCTCGGGGCGGATACGCAGTATTTT. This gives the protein CSALGADTQYF.

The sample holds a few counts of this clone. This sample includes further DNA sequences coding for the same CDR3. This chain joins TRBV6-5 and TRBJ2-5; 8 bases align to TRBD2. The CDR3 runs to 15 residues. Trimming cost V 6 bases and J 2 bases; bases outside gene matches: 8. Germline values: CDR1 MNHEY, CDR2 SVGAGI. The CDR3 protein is CASRFRGGPQETQYF. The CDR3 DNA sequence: TGTGCCAGCAGGTTTCGCGGGGGGCCTCAAGAGACCCAGTACTTC.